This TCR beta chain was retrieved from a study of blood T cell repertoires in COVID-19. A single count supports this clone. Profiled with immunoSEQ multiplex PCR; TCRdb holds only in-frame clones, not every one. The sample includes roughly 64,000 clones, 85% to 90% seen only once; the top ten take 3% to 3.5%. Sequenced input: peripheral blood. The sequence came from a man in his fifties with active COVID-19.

The CDR3 region is CASRPTGTGSEKLFF. CDR3 bases: TGTGCCAGCAGACCCACCGGGACAGGGTCTGAAAAACTGTTTTTT. J is TRBJ1-4 and V is TRBV5-5, with 9 bases matching TRBD1. CDR3 length equals 15 residues. V shed 5 bases, J shed 7 bases, and the junction held 9 bases outside the gene matches. CDR1 is SGHKS, CDR2 YYEKEE, per germline (reference sequence). The complete variable domain, with remaining parts taken from reference TRBV5-5 and TRBJ1-4, reads DAGVTQSPTHLIKTRGQQVTLRCSPISGHKSVSWYQQVLGQGPQFIFQYYEKEERGRGNFPDRFSARQFPNYSSELNVNALLLGDSALYLCASRPTGTGSEKLFFGSGTQLSVL.